The subject of this entry is one TCR beta chain. What it binds is unknown. During the collection period, no donor immune events like infections were recorded. Generated by immunoSEQ multiplex PCR, the TCRdb table keeps only in-frame clones and is missing some. Of around 60,000 clones in the sample, roughly four fifths were seen once. V lost 1 base, J lost 0 bases, and 5 bases lay in between. The CDR3 loop spans 15 amino acids. Looked up from germline, CDR1 is SGHNT and CDR2 is YYREEE (reference sequence). This entry is derived from a study of identifying expanded T cells in peripheral blood. Study-level findings and limits: Approximately 2-week clone count variance significantly increased as total template count grew.

This TCR came from a person aged 18 to 75 in good health. The gene calls are TRBV5-4 and TRBJ2-6; D remains unclear. Sequenced input: blood. The CDR3 sequence is CASSLPSSGANVLTF. CDR3 DNA: TGTGCCAGCAGCTTGCCCAGCTCTGGGGCCAACGTCCTGACTTTC.